This TCR beta chain was profiled in a study of T cells expressing NK-cell markers. Study as a whole: Of eight sequenced donors, seven were HCMV-seropositive and one HCMV-seronegative.

Germline CDR1 MGHDK, CDR2 SYGVNS. There are 16 residues in the CDR3. Reprocessing the 5' RACE reads, TCRdb reports a single entry for every CDR3 protein and omits DNA. Here the sample table reports over 350,000 distinct CDR3 sequences. The chain has TRBV25-1 and TRBJ1-5; as DNA is missing, the TRBD1 call by TCRdb cannot be tested. The sequencing sample was made of blood T cells: a sorted CD56 or NKG2C T cell subset, CD4+ or CD8+ T cells, or bulk PBMC T cells (not recorded which). This receptor was obtained from a woman aged 45-59 years in good health. CDR3 protein: CASSEFGGGGNQPQHF.